The 32 T cell receptor beta chains listed next were all sequenced from one sample in a study of blood T cell repertoires in COVID-19. The method was immunoSEQ multiplex PCR; TCRdb's version includes in-frame clones alone and lacks a portion of them. The sample records around 200,000 clones, approximately 90% being singletons. The sequencing sample was made of peripheral blood. The source of these receptors is a man at least 80 years old with acute or convalescent COVID-19.

The chain couples TRBV30 to TRBJ1-1; no definite D call. Trimming took off 4 bases at V and 1 base at J, with 13 bases between the two ends. The CDR3 covers 14 residues. The germline gives CDR1 GTSNPN, CDR2 SVGIG (reference sequence). The CDR3 spells CAWNRRQENTEAFF. The CDR3 region has the DNA TGTGCCTGGAATCGAAGGCAGGAGAACACTGAAGCTTTCTTT.

V and J are TRBV19 and TRBJ2-4, with a possible D match to TRBD1 (6 bases). The CDR3 is 15 amino acids. Germline assignment: CDR1 LNHDA and CDR2 SQIVND (reference sequence). With 6 bases removed from V and 1 base from J, the gap between germline ends came to 13 bases. The CDR3 region is CASSTGSVAKNIQYF. DNA of the CDR3: TGTGCCAGTAGCACAGGGAGCGTCGCCAAAAACATTCAGTACTTC.

This chain joins TRBV27 and TRBJ1-1, with D possibly TRBD1 on 5 matching bases. The germline V gene has CDR1 MNHEY and CDR2 SMNVEV (reference sequence). V lost 7 bases to trimming and J lost 1 base, with 16 bases between them. The CDR3 sequence is 15 residues long. CDR3 DNA: TGTGCCAGCACTCCCGGTGGGGCCCAGAACACTGAAGCTTTCTTT. Translating gives CASTPGGAQNTEAFF.

The V and J genes are TRBV5-4 and TRBJ2-2; D is unresolved. V dropped 4 bases and J dropped 2 bases, with 3 bases sitting between them. The germline gives CDR1 SGHNT, CDR2 YYREEE (reference sequence). The CDR3 sequence is 12 residues long. The CDR3 here is CASSTNTGELFF. The CDR3 DNA sequence: TGTGCCAGCAGCACTAACACCGGGGAGCTGTTTTTT. Drawing the rest from reference TRBV5-4 and TRBJ2-2, the complete variable domain is ETGVTQSPTHLIKTRGQQVTLRCSSQSGHNTVSWYQQALGQGPQFIFQYYREEENGRGNFPPRFSGLQFPNYSSELNVNALELDDSALYLCASSTNTGELFFGEGSRLTVL.

The chain combines TRBV5-6 with TRBJ2-7; D perhaps matches TRBD1 (6 bases). Per the germline V gene, CDR1 is SGHDT and CDR2 is YYEEEE. Trimming took 1 base from V and 4 from J, leaving 18 bases between them. CDR3 length: 16 amino acids. CDR3 protein: CASSLYRDGALYEQYF. As DNA, the CDR3 is TGTGCCAGCAGCTTGTACAGGGACGGTGCGTTGTACGAGCAGTACTTC.

This clone was detected once. The chain uses TRBV7-2 and TRBJ1-1, with 8 bases fitting TRBD1. The CDR3 extends over 14 amino acids. The V and J ends lost 3 bases and 2 bases, in that order; junction bases with no gene match: 2. CDR1 is SGHTA, CDR2 FQGNSA, per germline. The CDR3 region has the DNA TGTGCCAGCAGCTTGGGGACAGGCAACACTGAAGCTTTCTTT. It yields the protein CASSLGTGNTEAFF.

J is TRBJ2-6 and V is TRBV19; 7 nucleotides align to TRBD2. The germline V gene has CDR1 LNHDA and CDR2 SQIVND (reference sequence). V was clipped by 5 bases and J by 0 bases; unmatched bases: 10. The CDR3 totals 18 residues. CDR3 residues: CASSPGASGSSGANVLTF. CDR3 DNA sequence: TGTGCCAGTAGTCCCGGGGCTAGCGGAAGCTCTGGGGCCAACGTCCTGACTTTC.

The table lists this clone with many counts. The chain carries TRBV29-1 and TRBJ2-5; 8 positions match TRBD2. Germline loops: CDR1 SQVTM, CDR2 ANQGSEA. The CDR3 length is 15 residues. The ends lost 5 bases at V and 5 bases at J; junction bases unmatched: 13. CDR3 region: CSVKSGSGGGETQYF. The CDR3 DNA reads as TGCAGCGTTAAAAGCGGGAGCGGTGGAGGGGAGACCCAGTACTTC.

This clone was observed a single time. The V gene is TRBV11-1, the J gene TRBJ2-5; D unresolved. Germline values: CDR1 SGHAT, CDR2 FQDESV (reference sequence). The CDR3 sequence is 16 residues long. Trimming removed 0 bases from V and 5 bases from J, with 16 bases in between. DNA of the CDR3: TGTGCCAGCAGCTTAGCGCTCTCGGTCCCGTCGGAGACCCAGTACTTC. This gives the protein CASSLALSVPSETQYF. Full variable domain (missing parts from reference TRBV11-1 and TRBJ2-5): EAEVAQSPRYKITEKSQAVAFWCDPISGHATLYWYRQILGQGPELLVQFQDESVVDDSQLPKDRFSAERLKGVDSTLKIQPAELGDSAMYLCASSLALSVPSETQYFGPGTRLLVL.

The rearrangement uses TRBV19 and TRBJ2-2; 7 positions match TRBD2. J was trimmed by 5 bases and V by 1 base; bases with no gene match: 1. Germline V gene sequence: CDR1 LNHDA, CDR2 SQIVND (reference sequence). CDR3 length: 14 residues. The CDR3 is CASSIAGGTGELFF. CDR3 coding DNA: TGTGCCAGTAGTATAGCGGGAGGAACCGGGGAGCTGTTTTTT. The variable domain in full, with the rest retrieved from reference TRBV19 and TRBJ2-2, is DGGITQSPKYLFRKEGQNVTLSCEQNLNHDAMYWYRQDPGQGLRLIYYSQIVNDFQKGDIAEGYSVSREKKESFPLTVTSAQKNPTAFYLCASSIAGGTGELFFGEGSRLTVL.

The sample holds a few counts of this clone. Different DNA sequences within this sample yield the same CDR3. The genes are TRBV28 and TRBJ2-7, with 7 bases lining up with TRBD1. Germline values: CDR1 MDHEN, CDR2 SYDVKM. This CDR3 spans 14 amino acids. Losses at the gene ends were 2 bases for V and 1 base for J; bases not matched to a gene: 2. The CDR3: CASSLAGGSYEQYF. Written as DNA, the CDR3 is TGTGCCAGCAGTTTAGCAGGGGGATCCTACGAGCAGTACTTC.

The chain carries TRBV30 and TRBJ2-3; 12 bases fit TRBD2. Germline V gene data show CDR1 as GTSNPN and CDR2 as SVGIG (reference sequence). Germline trimming cut 6 bases from V and 6 bases from J; bases unmatched to any gene: 7. The CDR3 is 14 residues long. CDR3: CACRLAGAGDTQYF. For the CDR3, the DNA is TGTGCCTGTAGACTAGCGGGAGCTGGGGATACGCAGTATTTT. The variable domain in full, completed from reference TRBV30 and TRBJ2-3, reads SQTIHQWPATLVQPVGSPLSLECTVEGTSNPNLYWYRQAAGRGLQLLFYSVGIGQISSEVPQNLSASRPQDRQFILSSKKLLLSDSGFYLCACRLAGAGDTQYFGPGTRLTVL.

The chain uses TRBV28 and TRBJ2-6; D ambiguous. Between the trimmed V and J ends, which lost 5 bases and 1 base, there was a span of 9 bases. The CDR3 totals 15 residues. Germline V gene data show CDR1 as MDHEN and CDR2 as SYDVKM. The CDR3 is CASSVPGSGANVLTF. As DNA, the CDR3 is TGTGCCAGCAGTGTCCCCGGTTCTGGGGCCAACGTCCTGACTTTC.

The table lists this clone with a few counts. This sequence joins TRBV5-4 and TRBJ2-1; no firm D call. Trimming stripped 4 bases from V and 6 bases from J, with 11 bases between. The germline CDR1 and CDR2 sequences are SGHNT and YYREEE (reference sequence). The length of the CDR3 is 13 residues. The CDR3 is CASSPSESNEQFF. As DNA, the CDR3 is TGTGCCAGCAGCCCGTCGGAGAGCAATGAGCAGTTCTTC.

J is TRBJ1-5 and V is TRBV9; D may be TRBD1 (6 bases). This CDR3 is built from 14 residues. Trimming cost V 3 bases and J 3 bases, with 10 bases left between them. Germline CDR1 reads SGDLS; CDR2 reads YYNGEE. CDR3 loop: CASSASGVNQPQHF. The DNA for the CDR3 is TGTGCCAGCAGCGCCTCAGGGGTCAATCAGCCCCAGCATTTT.

The CDR3 nucleotides read TGTGCCACCTGGGACAGGGCCGGCACAGATACGCAGTATTTT. It codes for CATWDRAGTDTQYF. The J gene is TRBJ2-3, the V gene TRBV2; 9 bases fit TRBD1. J was trimmed by 1 base and V by 10 bases; bases with no gene match: 6. CDR3 length equals 14 residues. Germline loops: CDR1 SNHLY, CDR2 FYNNEI.

The V gene is TRBV5-1, the J gene TRBJ2-2, with TRBD1 matching over 10 bases. The CDR3 contains 15 residues. From germline, CDR1 is SGHRS and CDR2 YFSETQ. V lost 5 bases and J lost 1; bases outside the gene matches: 2. The CDR3 DNA is TGCGCCAGCAGGGACAGGGGGGAGAACACCGGGGAGCTGTTTTTT. Encoded protein: CASRDRGENTGELFF.

The V gene is TRBV15, the J gene TRBJ1-6, with 9 bases identical to TRBD1. The CDR3 is 16 residues long. With V trimmed by 5 bases and J by 10 bases, 12 bases remained unmatched. Per germline, CDR1 LNHNV and CDR2 YYDKDF (reference sequence). CDR3 amino acids: CATSEGSGQGSSPLHF. The CDR3 coding sequence is TGTGCCACCAGCGAGGGTTCTGGACAGGGGTCATCACCCCTCCACTTT.

This clone has only a few counts. This chain joins TRBV10-1 and TRBJ2-2; D not resolved. This CDR3 is 16 amino acids long. Trimming took 0 bases from V and 8 from J, leaving 16 bases between them. Germline CDR1 reads WNHNN; CDR2 reads SYGVQD (reference sequence). The CDR3 coding sequence is TGCGCCAGCAGTGAGTCCGGTGGGCCATCCTCTGGGGAGCTGTTTTTT. This encodes CASSESGGPSSGELFF.

This clone was counted once. V and J are TRBV19 and TRBJ1-1; D may be TRBD1 (5 bases). Trimming took 4 bases from V and 6 from J, leaving 15 bases between them. CDR3 length: 14 amino acids. Looked up from germline, CDR1 is LNHDA and CDR2 is SQIVND (reference sequence). The CDR3 reads CASSTPLGGAEAFF. The CDR3 nucleotides read TGTGCCAGTAGTACGCCCCTCGGGGGTGCTGAAGCTTTCTTT.

This clone showed up just once. The chain recombines TRBV30 with TRBJ1-3; D ambiguous. V was pared by 2 bases and J by 2 bases, with 19 bases between. The germline V gene encodes CDR1 GTSNPN and CDR2 SVGIG (reference sequence). There are 17 residues in the CDR3. Here the CDR3 DNA reads TGTGCCTGGAGTATCTCGGACGTGGGAGGGCCTGGAAACACCATATATTTT. Its protein product is CAWSISDVGGPGNTIYF.

This chain links TRBV28 with TRBJ2-1, with 7 nucleotides matching TRBD1. CDR3 length: 16 amino acids. Trimming removed 3 bases from V and 2 bases from J; junction bases left unmatched: 7. Germline V lookup: CDR1 MDHEN, CDR2 SYDVKM. CDR3 coding DNA: TGTGCCAGCAGTTTTGAGACAGGGTTCGCCTACAATGAGCAGTTCTTC. Translation gives CASSFETGFAYNEQFF.

The chain joins TRBV18 to TRBJ2-4; TRBD2 is a possible D gene (5 bases). V was clipped by 6 bases and J by 3 bases, with 15 bases between them. Germline loops: CDR1 KGHSH, CDR2 LQKENI. The CDR3 contains 15 residues. The CDR3 sequence is CASSQAAGVKNIQYF. The DNA for the CDR3 is TGTGCCAGCTCGCAGGCGGCCGGGGTCAAAAACATTCAGTACTTC.

J is TRBJ2-1 and V is TRBV24-1; 10 bases are shared with TRBD2. Trimming removed 2 bases from V and 8 bases from J; junction bases left unmatched: 8. Germline lookup yields CDR1 KGHDR and CDR2 SFDVKD. The CDR3 loop spans 16 amino acids. The CDR3 reads CATSDSASGSMDEQFF. CDR3 nucleotides: TGTGCCACCAGTGATTCGGCTAGCGGGAGTATGGATGAGCAGTTCTTC.

CDR3 in amino acids: CASSLERLAGNEQFF. CDR3 bases: TGTGCCAGCAGCTTAGAGAGACTAGCGGGTAATGAGCAGTTCTTC. The genes are TRBV7-2 and TRBJ2-1; TRBD2 matches at 10 bases. CDR3 length: 15 amino acids. Per the germline V gene, CDR1 is SGHTA and CDR2 is FQGNSA. J lost 7 bases, V lost 1 base, and 4 bases had no gene match.

The CDR3 is CSGGGRAVETQYF. CDR3 nucleotide sequence: TGCAGCGGCGGTGGGAGGGCGGTGGAGACCCAGTACTTC. The chain couples TRBV29-1 to TRBJ2-5, with 7 bases lining up with TRBD2. Looked up from germline, CDR1 is SQVTM and CDR2 is ANQGSEA. The CDR3 has 13 residues. The ends lost 7 bases at V and 5 bases at J; junction bases unmatched: 10.

The chain is built from TRBV19 and TRBJ2-2; 8 bases map to TRBD1. The CDR3 length is 15 residues. V was clipped by 6 bases and J by 6 bases; unmatched bases: 9. Per germline, CDR1 LNHDA and CDR2 SQIVND (reference sequence). The CDR3 bases are TGTGCCAGTAGGATCCTGACAGGGGCCCCCGGGGAGCTGTTTTTT. It yields the protein CASRILTGAPGELFF. Combining the CDR3 with reference TRBV19 and TRBJ2-2 gives the whole variable domain DGGITQSPKYLFRKEGQNVTLSCEQNLNHDAMYWYRQDPGQGLRLIYYSQIVNDFQKGDIAEGYSVSREKKESFPLTVTSAQKNPTAFYLCASRILTGAPGELFFGEGSRLTVL.

The chain joins TRBV5-1 to TRBJ1-1, with D uncertain. The CDR3 has 14 residues. Germline-derived CDR1 and CDR2 are SGHRS and YFSETQ. V lost 5 bases to trimming and J lost 0 bases, with 11 bases between them. CDR3 in DNA: TGCGCCAGCAGTAACCGGGGTATGAACACTGAAGCTTTCTTT. Encoded protein: CASSNRGMNTEAFF.

This clone has a single count. V usage is TRBV6-5 and J usage is TRBJ2-3; 11 bases map to TRBD2. V dropped 4 bases and J dropped 6; count of bases not matched to a gene: 9. The CDR3 is 16 amino acids. Germline CDR1 reads MNHEY; CDR2 reads SVGAGI. The CDR3 region has the DNA TGTGCCAGCAGTTCCCTCATAGCGGGAGGGACGGATACGCAGTATTTT. It translates to CASSSLIAGGTDTQYF.

DNA of the CDR3: TGTGCCAGCAGCCGAGAAGCGAGCGGAGGAGGGACCGGGGAGCTGTTTTTT. This gives the protein CASSREASGGGTGELFF. The chain carries TRBV4-2 and TRBJ2-2; possibly TRBD2 for D (6 bases). V lost 4 bases and J 5 bases, leaving 20 bases between the germline ends. Germline V gives CDR1 LGHNA, CDR2 YNFKEQ. The CDR3 runs 17 residues.

The chain links TRBV5-1 to TRBJ1-4; TRBD1 matches 7 bases. The trim removed 4 bases at V and 7 bases at J, leaving 16 bases unmatched. The CDR3 consists of 17 residues. Germline CDR1 is SGHRS and CDR2 is YFSETQ. This CDR3 reads CASSPGTASWAGEKLFF. The CDR3 region has the DNA TGCGCCAGCAGCCCCGGGACAGCCTCTTGGGCCGGTGAAAAACTGTTTTTT.

The table lists this clone with a count of one. CDR3: CASSLMGQRREKLFF. The CDR3 DNA reads TGCGCCAGCAGCTTGATGGGACAACGCCGTGAAAAACTGTTTTTT. The chain couples TRBV5-1 to TRBJ1-4, with a tentative D call TRBD1 (6 bases). The CDR3 sequence is 15 residues long. The germline gives CDR1 SGHRS, CDR2 YFSETQ. Trimming took 1 base from V and 7 from J, leaving 14 bases between them.